This is a list of T cell receptor beta chains from one sample in a study of PD-1 blockade in classical Hodgkin lymphoma. TCRdb's table, derived via immunoSEQ multiplex PCR, lists solely in-frame clones and lacks some. Here the sample spans 5,000 or so clones, 55% to 65% being singletons. The specimen comprised peripheral blood mononuclear cells (PBMCs), sampled at baseline. The source is a human donor with classical Hodgkin lymphoma. The CDR3 runs from the conserved cysteine through the conserved F or W. The D gene is left open where the match is weak. Only some rows state a clone size, as once, few, many or a class for expanded clones.

clone_size: -
d_call: -
v_call: TRBV2
j_call: TRBJ1-1
cdr3_nt: TGTGCCAGCAGTCCCGCCCTTCGCCTCCCGAACACTGAAGCTTTCTTT
cdr3_aa: CASSPALRLPNTEAFF

clone_size: few
d_call: -
v_call: TRBV6-1
j_call: TRBJ1-5
cdr3_nt: TGTGCCAGCAGTTCGAGAAATCAGCCCCAGCATTTT
cdr3_aa: CASSSRNQPQHF

clone_size: -
d_call: -
v_call: TRBV7-3
j_call: TRBJ1-1
cdr3_nt: TGTGCCAGCAGCTCCGGGGAAAACACTGAAGCTTTCTTT
cdr3_aa: CASSSGENTEAFF

clone_size: -
d_call: -
v_call: TRBV18
j_call: TRBJ1-6
cdr3_nt: TGTGCCAGCTCACGACGGACAGATCAGTTTAATTCACCCCTCCACTTT
cdr3_aa: CASSRRTDQFNSPLHF

clone_size: -
d_call: -
v_call: TRBV5-1
j_call: TRBJ1-2
cdr3_nt: TGCGCCAGCAGCTTGGACCCGACCTGGGCGGCTAACTATGGCTACACCTTC
cdr3_aa: CASSLDPTWAANYGYTF

clone_size: -
d_call: -
v_call: TRBV7-8
j_call: TRBJ1-5
cdr3_nt: TGTGCCAGCAGCACAGCGAACCCCAATCAGCCCCAGCATTTT
cdr3_aa: CASSTANPNQPQHF

clone_size: -
d_call: -
v_call: TRBV6-1
j_call: TRBJ1-6
cdr3_nt: TGTGCCAGCAGTGAAGGGGGGCGAGATAATTCACCCCTCCACTTT
cdr3_aa: CASSEGGRDNSPLHF

clone_size: few
d_call: -
v_call: TRBV19
j_call: TRBJ2-1
cdr3_nt: TGTGCCAGTAGTATAGCCAGTTACAATGAGCAGTTCTTC
cdr3_aa: CASSIASYNEQFF

clone_size: -
d_call: -
v_call: TRBV5-4
j_call: TRBJ1-1
cdr3_nt: TGTGCCAGCAGCCGGTCGGTGACGAACACTGAAGCTTTCTTT
cdr3_aa: CASSRSVTNTEAFF

clone_size: -
d_call: -
v_call: TRBV4-1
j_call: TRBJ2-2
cdr3_nt: TGCGCCAGCAGCCAAGATTCCACTGGGGAGCTGTTTTTT
cdr3_aa: CASSQDSTGELFF

clone_size: medium-sized
d_call: TRBD2
v_call: TRBV4-3
j_call: TRBJ2-7
cdr3_nt: TGCGCCAGCAGCCAAGAACTAGCGGGGACCTCCTACGAGCAGTACTTC
cdr3_aa: CASSQELAGTSYEQYF

clone_size: -
d_call: -
v_call: TRBV6-6
j_call: TRBJ2-3
cdr3_nt: TGTGCCAGCAACACGGGGCAAGAGGGGCATACGCAGTATTTT
cdr3_aa: CASNTGQEGHTQYF

clone_size: -
d_call: TRBD2
v_call: TRBV28
j_call: TRBJ2-1
cdr3_nt: TGTGCCAGCGGACTAGCGGGAGGTTACAATGAGCAGTTCTTC
cdr3_aa: CASGLAGGYNEQFF

clone_size: -
d_call: -
v_call: TRBV28
j_call: TRBJ2-7
cdr3_nt: TGTGCCAGCAGCTTAACCCTATCAAGGTCTCTCGAGCAGTACTTC
cdr3_aa: CASSLTLSRSLEQYF

clone_size: -
d_call: TRBD1
v_call: TRBV6-4
j_call: TRBJ2-2
cdr3_nt: TGTGCCAGCAAAAGGGACAGGGAAGGCACCGGGGAGCTGTTTTTT
cdr3_aa: CASKRDREGTGELFF

clone_size: -
d_call: -
v_call: TRBV27
j_call: TRBJ1-2
cdr3_nt: TGTGCCAGCAGTAGGGACTCCTCGGAGGGCTATGGCTACACCTTC
cdr3_aa: CASSRDSSEGYGYTF

clone_size: -
d_call: -
v_call: TRBV28
j_call: TRBJ1-2
cdr3_nt: TGTGCCAGCAGGGACGGTGGAGTGGGCTATGGCTACACCTTC
cdr3_aa: CASRDGGVGYGYTF

clone_size: medium-sized
d_call: -
v_call: TRBV28
j_call: TRBJ2-7
cdr3_nt: TGTGCCAGCAGTCAGAGCTCCTACGAGCAGTACTTC
cdr3_aa: CASSQSSYEQYF

clone_size: -
d_call: TRBD1
v_call: TRBV28
j_call: TRBJ1-2
cdr3_nt: TGTGCCAGCAGTTCTATCTCAGGGGGCGATACGAGAGGCTACACCTTC
cdr3_aa: CASSSISGGDTRGYTF

clone_size: few
d_call: TRBD1
v_call: TRBV7-6
j_call: TRBJ1-1
cdr3_nt: TGTGCCAGCAGCTCGGGACAGGGCATGAACACTGAAGCTTTCTTT
cdr3_aa: CASSSGQGMNTEAFF

clone_size: -
d_call: -
v_call: TRBV23-1
j_call: TRBJ2-1
cdr3_nt: TGCGCCAGCAACGACCCCCGGGGGTCGGGACAGAGAGACAATGAGCAGTTCTTC
cdr3_aa: CASNDPRGSGQRDNEQFF

clone_size: few
d_call: -
v_call: TRBV9
j_call: TRBJ2-1
cdr3_nt: TGTGCCACCACTGTTGGGGATACCTCCTACAATGAGCAGTTCTTC
cdr3_aa: CATTVGDTSYNEQFF

clone_size: few
d_call: -
v_call: TRBV30
j_call: TRBJ2-7
cdr3_nt: TGTGCCTGGAGGATGGGCGTTGGGCAGTACTTC
cdr3_aa: CAWRMGVGQYF

clone_size: few
d_call: -
v_call: TRBV5-1
j_call: TRBJ2-1
cdr3_nt: TGCGCCAGCACCCCGGGGGCGGGGGCCCCGGGTGAGCAGTTCTTC
cdr3_aa: CASTPGAGAPGEQFF

clone_size: -
d_call: -
v_call: TRBV6-1
j_call: TRBJ1-2
cdr3_nt: TGTGCCAGCAGCCGTTGGGGTGAAGGCTACACCTTC
cdr3_aa: CASSRWGEGYTF

clone_size: -
d_call: -
v_call: TRBV30
j_call: TRBJ2-6
cdr3_nt: TGTGCCTGGAGTGCCGGAAGCTCTGGGGCCAACGTCCTGACTTTC
cdr3_aa: CAWSAGSSGANVLTF

clone_size: few
d_call: TRBD1
v_call: TRBV19
j_call: TRBJ2-5
cdr3_nt: TGTGCCAGCCGTACAGGGGAATCCCAGTACTTC
cdr3_aa: CASRTGESQYF

clone_size: -
d_call: -
v_call: TRBV7-2
j_call: TRBJ1-2
cdr3_nt: TGTGCCAGCAGCTTAGACCAGGGCTGGGACTATGGCTACACCTTC
cdr3_aa: CASSLDQGWDYGYTF

clone_size: -
d_call: TRBD2
v_call: TRBV7-2
j_call: TRBJ2-5
cdr3_nt: TGTGCCAGCAGCTCCCGGACTAGCGGGGGAGAGACCCAGTACTTC
cdr3_aa: CASSSRTSGGETQYF

clone_size: -
d_call: -
v_call: TRBV18
j_call: TRBJ2-7
cdr3_nt: TGTGCCAGCTCAGACGACAGCGACGAGCAGTACTTC
cdr3_aa: CASSDDSDEQYF

clone_size: -
d_call: -
v_call: TRBV7-2
j_call: TRBJ2-1
cdr3_nt: TGTGCCAGCAGACCCTCGACAGTTTATAACAATGAGCAGTTCTTC
cdr3_aa: CASRPSTVYNNEQFF

clone_size: few
d_call: -
v_call: TRBV30
j_call: TRBJ1-4
cdr3_nt: TGTGCCTGGAGTGTAAGGGGAAATGAAAAACTGTTTTTT
cdr3_aa: CAWSVRGNEKLFF

clone_size: -
d_call: TRBD1
v_call: TRBV10-3
j_call: TRBJ2-3
cdr3_nt: TGTGCCATCACCACAGGGGGCGCGGGGACAGATACGCAGTATTTT
cdr3_aa: CAITTGGAGTDTQYF

clone_size: -
d_call: -
v_call: TRBV28
j_call: TRBJ2-1
cdr3_nt: TGTGCCAGCAGTTTAAGAGAAAACAATGAGCAGTTCTTC
cdr3_aa: CASSLRENNEQFF

clone_size: -
d_call: TRBD1
v_call: TRBV7-6
j_call: TRBJ1-6
cdr3_nt: TGTGCCAGCAGCTTACAGGGGGGAAATTCACCCCTCCACTTT
cdr3_aa: CASSLQGGNSPLHF

clone_size: -
d_call: -
v_call: TRBV28
j_call: TRBJ1-5
cdr3_nt: TGTGCCAGCAGACAGGGCGGTCAGCCCCAGCATTTT
cdr3_aa: CASRQGGQPQHF

clone_size: -
d_call: -
v_call: TRBV19
j_call: TRBJ1-4
cdr3_nt: TGTGCCACTGCTTTCGGGGAAAAACTGTTTTTT
cdr3_aa: CATAFGEKLFF

clone_size: few
d_call: TRBD1
v_call: TRBV6-1
j_call: TRBJ1-6
cdr3_nt: TGTGCCAGCAATACCGGGACAGCCAATTCACCCCTCCACTTT
cdr3_aa: CASNTGTANSPLHF